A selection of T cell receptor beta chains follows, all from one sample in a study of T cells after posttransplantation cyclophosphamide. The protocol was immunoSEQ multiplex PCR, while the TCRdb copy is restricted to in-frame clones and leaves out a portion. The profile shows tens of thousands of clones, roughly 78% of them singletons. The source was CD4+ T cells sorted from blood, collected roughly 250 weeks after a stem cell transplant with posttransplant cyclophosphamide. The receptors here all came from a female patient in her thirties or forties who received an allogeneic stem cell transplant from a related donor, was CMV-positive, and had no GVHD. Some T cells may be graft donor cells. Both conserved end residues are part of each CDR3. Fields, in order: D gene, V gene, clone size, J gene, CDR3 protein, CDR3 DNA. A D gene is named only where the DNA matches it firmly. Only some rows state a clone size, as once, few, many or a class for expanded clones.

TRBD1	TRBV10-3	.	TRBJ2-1	CAISESGQGGEQFF	TGTGCCATCAGTGAGTCGGGACAGGGTGGTGAGCAGTTCTTC
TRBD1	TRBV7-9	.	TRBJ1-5	CASSLASGTGNQPQHF	TGTGCCAGCAGCTTAGCGTCGGGGACAGGCAATCAGCCCCAGCATTTT
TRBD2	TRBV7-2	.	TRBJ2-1	CASCGGAEGEQFF	TGTGCCAGTTGCGGGGGGGCAGAGGGTGAGCAGTTCTTC
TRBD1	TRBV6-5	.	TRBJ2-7	CASSPLTGANEQYF	TGTGCCAGCAGTCCCCTCACAGGGGCCAACGAGCAGTACTTC
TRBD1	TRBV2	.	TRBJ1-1	CASRGRGPTEAFF	TGTGCCAGCAGGGGCAGGGGGCCCACTGAAGCTTTCTTT
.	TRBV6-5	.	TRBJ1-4	CASKRTVNEKLFF	TGTGCCAGCAAAAGGACAGTAAATGAAAAACTGTTTTTT
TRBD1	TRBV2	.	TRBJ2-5	CASSLDRAYQETQYF	TGTGCCAGCAGTTTGGACAGGGCGTACCAAGAGACCCAGTACTTC
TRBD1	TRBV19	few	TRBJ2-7	CATSQGATPYEQYF	TGTGCCACCTCACAGGGGGCTACTCCCTACGAGCAGTACTTC
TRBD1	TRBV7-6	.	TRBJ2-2	CASSLKTGGSGGELFF	TGTGCCAGCAGCTTAAAAACAGGGGGCTCAGGCGGGGAGCTGTTTTTT
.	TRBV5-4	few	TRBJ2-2	CASSQGNTGELFF	TGTGCCAGCAGTCAGGGGAACACCGGGGAGCTGTTTTTT
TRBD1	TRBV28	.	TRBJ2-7	CASRTGTGGSYEQYF	TGTGCCAGCAGAACGGGGACAGGAGGCTCCTACGAGCAGTACTTC
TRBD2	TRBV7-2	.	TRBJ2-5	CASSLGLAGVQETQYF	TGTGCCAGCAGCTTGGGACTAGCGGGTGTTCAAGAGACCCAGTACTTC
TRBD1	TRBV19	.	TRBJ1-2	CASIGTGGYGYTF	TGTGCCAGTATTGGGACAGGGGGCTATGGCTACACCTTC
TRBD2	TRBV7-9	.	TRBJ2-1	CASSPLTSGGSRNEQFF	TGTGCCAGCAGCCCATTGACTAGCGGGGGGTCCCGCAATGAGCAGTTCTTC
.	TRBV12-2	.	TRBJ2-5	CASRLAGGLETQYF	TGTGCAAGTCGCTTAGCGGGGGGGCTGGAGACCCAGTACTTC
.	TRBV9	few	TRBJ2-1	CASTKEGGAWHEQFF	TGTGCCAGCACCAAGGAGGGGGGGGCCTGGCATGAGCAGTTCTTC
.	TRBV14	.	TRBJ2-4	CASSQVPKIAKNIQYF	TGTGCCAGCAGCCAAGTCCCTAAGATAGCCAAAAACATTCAGTACTTC
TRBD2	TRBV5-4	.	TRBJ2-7	CASSLTSGGGYEQYF	TGTGCCAGCAGCTTGACTAGCGGGGGGGGTTACGAGCAGTACTTC
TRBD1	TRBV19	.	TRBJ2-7	CASSSGFGQAFTYEQYF	TGTGCCAGTAGTAGCGGGTTCGGACAGGCTTTCACCTACGAGCAGTACTTC
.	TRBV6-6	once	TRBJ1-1	CASSYLRGMNTEAFF	TGTGCCAGCAGTTATCTCAGGGGAATGAACACTGAAGCTTTCTTT
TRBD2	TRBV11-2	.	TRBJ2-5	CASSNRPGLAGGKEETQYF	TGTGCCAGCAGCAACCGTCCGGGACTAGCGGGGGGGAAAGAGGAGACCCAGTACTTC
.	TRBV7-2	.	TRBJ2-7	CASSLEATASYEQYF	TGTGCCAGCAGCTTAGAGGCGACTGCCTCCTACGAGCAGTACTTC
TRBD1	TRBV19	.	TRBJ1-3	CASYWTGDPGNTIYF	TGTGCCAGCTACTGGACAGGGGATCCTGGAAACACCATATATTTT
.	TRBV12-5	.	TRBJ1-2	CASGLVQGPRNYGYTF	TGTGCTAGTGGTTTGGTACAGGGACCGCGCAACTATGGCTACACCTTC